These 30 T cell receptor beta chains were all obtained from the same sample, sequenced in a study of blood T cell repertoires in COVID-19. Method: immunoSEQ multiplex PCR; TCRdb's copy keeps in-frame clones and lacks some. The table has more than 200,000 clones, 84% seen once. The material sequenced was peripheral blood. The origin of the receptors is a woman aged 40 to 50 who had recovered from COVID-19.

The chain couples TRBV5-5 to TRBJ2-7; a weak D match, TRBD2 (6 bases). Trimming shortened V by 4 bases and J by 7 bases, and 15 bases separated the two germline ends. Germline values: CDR1 SGHKS, CDR2 YYEKEE (reference sequence). The CDR3 is 13 residues long. The CDR3 coding sequence is TGTGCCAGCAGCCCCGCCCATGGAGGGGAGCAGTACTTC. Its translation is CASSPAHGGEQYF.

The chain is built from TRBV12-3 or TRBV12-4 and TRBJ1-2, with D possibly matching TRBD1 (6 bases). The CDR3 has 13 residues. V lost 3 bases and J lost 3, with 8 bases in between. Written as DNA, the CDR3 is TGTGCCAGCAGTTTGCAGGGGTACTATGGCTACACCTTC. This encodes CASSLQGYYGYTF.

This sequence joins TRBV5-1 and TRBJ1-1, with TRBD1 identical over 7 bases. The V gene's germline CDR1 is SGHRS and CDR2 YFSETQ. Unmatched junction bases numbered 2, after V lost 0 bases and J lost 0 bases. This CDR3 region has 15 residues. The CDR3 loop is CASSLGQGLNTEAFF. The CDR3 nucleotides read TGCGCCAGCAGCTTGGGACAGGGCCTGAACACTGAAGCTTTCTTT.

The chain uses TRBV6-1 and TRBJ2-7; 7 positions agree with TRBD1. CDR1 and CDR2 from the germline V gene are MNHNS and SASEGT. The CDR3 totals 15 residues. Trimming at V came to 2 bases and at J to 9 bases, leaving 13 bases not matched to a gene. The CDR3 loop reads CASSESGTASGPQYF. The CDR3 nucleotides read TGTGCCAGCAGTGAAAGTGGGACAGCCTCCGGACCGCAGTACTTC.

The gene calls are TRBV6-5 and TRBJ2-7; D is undetermined. V gave up 7 bases and J gave up 3 bases, with 10 bases separating them. The germline V gene has CDR1 MNHEY and CDR2 SVGAGI. The CDR3 has 12 amino acids. In nucleotides, the CDR3 is TGTGCCAGCAAAGGCCCTAGCTACGAGCAGTACTTC. Its translation: CASKGPSYEQYF.

This sequence joins TRBV4-2 and TRBJ2-4; TRBD1 matches 7 bases. CDR3 size: 15 residues. The trim removed 3 bases at V and 4 bases at J, leaving 6 bases unmatched. Germline V gene sequence: CDR1 LGHNA, CDR2 YNFKEQ. The CDR3 DNA follows: TGTGCCAGCAGCCAGGACCGGGACAGAAAAAACATTCAGTACTTC. Protein product: CASSQDRDRKNIQYF.

This clone was observed a few times. The genes are TRBV6-5 and TRBJ1-1; 7 bases agree with TRBD1. After removal of 6 bases from V and 2 bases from J, the junction contained 6 bases not matched to a gene. The CDR3 extends over 14 amino acids. Germline values: CDR1 MNHEY, CDR2 SVGAGI. The CDR3 protein is CASSKRTGNTEAFF. The CDR3 nucleotides are TGTGCCAGCAGCAAGAGGACAGGCAACACTGAAGCTTTCTTT.

The V and J genes are TRBV19 and TRBJ1-2; 7 bases agree with TRBD1. Germline CDR1 reads LNHDA; CDR2 reads SQIVND (reference sequence). The CDR3 runs to 11 residues. The trim removed 4 bases at V and 13 bases at J, leaving 6 bases unmatched. The DNA of the CDR3 is TGTGCCAGTAGTACCAGGGACAGCAGCACCTTC. It is translated as CASSTRDSSTF.

The V and J genes are TRBV11-3 and TRBJ1-2, with D possibly being TRBD1 (5 bases). Germline-derived CDR1 and CDR2 are SGHNT and YENEEA. Deletions cut 3 bases from V and 7 bases from J, with 18 bases between. CDR3 length: 15 residues. The CDR3 loop reads CASSLIGAGISGYTF. CDR3 bases: TGTGCCAGCAGCTTGATAGGGGCAGGTATTTCTGGCTACACCTTC.

The chain is built from TRBV19 and TRBJ1-5, with a tentative D call TRBD1 (6 bases). Germline V CDR1 and CDR2: LNHDA, SQIVND (reference sequence). V dropped 4 bases and J dropped 7 bases, with 20 bases sitting between them. The CDR3 is made up of 16 amino acids. The CDR3 protein is CASSTTQGQWYQPQHF. The CDR3 bases are TGTGCCAGTAGTACAACTCAGGGGCAGTGGTACCAGCCCCAGCATTTT.

The rearrangement links TRBV27 to TRBJ2-1, with 9 bases aligning to TRBD2. The germline CDR1 and CDR2 sequences are MNHEY and SMNVEV (reference sequence). J lost 8 bases, V lost 3 bases, and 11 bases had no gene match. The CDR3 sequence is 16 residues long. The CDR3 sequence is CASSFLGGGALYEQFF. CDR3 in DNA: TGTGCCAGCAGTTTCTTGGGCGGGGGGGCGTTGTATGAGCAGTTCTTC.

The chain employs TRBV4-3 and TRBJ2-2; 9 bases match TRBD2. Germline CDR1 and CDR2: LGHNA and YSLEER. Trimming cost V 4 bases and J 4 bases; bases outside gene matches: 16. This CDR3 has 19 residues. The CDR3 DNA reads as TGCGCCAGCAGCCCCACTACCCCCTTTAGCGGGGGTACCACCGGGGAGCTGTTTTTT. Its translation: CASSPTTPFSGGTTGELFF.

This clone was seen only once. The gene calls are TRBV19 and TRBJ2-5, with 9 bases that match TRBD1. This CDR3 region has 15 residues. The germline V gene has CDR1 LNHDA and CDR2 SQIVND (reference sequence). The V segment lost 1 base and the J segment 4 bases; nucleotides outside the gene matches: 4. The DNA for the CDR3 is TGTGCCAGTAGTATAGCGGACAGGGGCGTAGAGACCCAGTACTTC. Translation: CASSIADRGVETQYF.

V gene TRBV7-2 combines with J gene TRBJ1-6; D is undetermined. The germline CDR1 and CDR2 sequences are SGHTA and FQGNSA. V was shortened by 1 base and J by 6 bases, with 10 bases between the two germline ends. The CDR3 has 15 amino acids. The CDR3 nucleotides are TGTGCCAGCAGCTTAGTAAGCCAGGTTAATTCACCCCTCCACTTT. It is translated as CASSLVSQVNSPLHF.

The chain is built from TRBV7-2 and TRBJ2-7, with TRBD1 as a possible D gene (6 bases). Trimming took 1 base from V and 5 from J, leaving 9 bases between them. The CDR3 loop spans 13 amino acids. The germline CDR1 and CDR2 sequences are SGHTA and FQGNSA. Here the CDR3 reads CASSLVNRDEQYF. CDR3 DNA: TGTGCCAGCAGCTTAGTTAACAGGGACGAGCAGTACTTC.

The chain combines TRBV11-3 with TRBJ1-6; D may be TRBD1 (6 bases). V was trimmed by 2 bases and J by 10 bases, leaving 18 bases between them. The CDR3 runs to 16 residues. Per germline, CDR1 SGHNT and CDR2 YENEEA. The DNA of the CDR3 is TGTGCCAGCAGCTTAAACGCAGGGGATAGGAGGTCACCCCTCCACTTT. Protein sequence: CASSLNAGDRRSPLHF.

The CDR3 nucleotides are TGTGCCAGCAGCCCGGGGGGGACGAACACTGAAGCTTTCTTT. This translates into CASSPGGTNTEAFF. V usage is TRBV7-3 and J usage is TRBJ1-1; a possible D gene is TRBD1 (5 bases). CDR1 and CDR2 from the germline V gene are SGHTA and FQGTGA. Deletions cut 5 bases from V and 1 base from J, with 11 bases between. The CDR3 is made up of 14 amino acids.

The chain is built from TRBV30 and TRBJ1-2, with 10 bases identical to TRBD1. The CDR3 extends over 14 amino acids. Germline V gives CDR1 GTSNPN, CDR2 SVGIG (reference sequence). With 2 bases clipped from V and 13 bases from J, the junction kept 13 bases outside the gene matches. DNA of the CDR3: TGTGCCTGGAGTCCAGCTGGGACAGGGGAAGGTGGCACCTTC. Its protein is CAWSPAGTGEGGTF.

V usage is TRBV30 and J usage is TRBJ1-1; possible D gene TRBD1, 6 bases. In germline, CDR1 is GTSNPN, CDR2 SVGIG (reference sequence). Trimming stripped 0 bases from V and 4 bases from J, with 9 bases between. This CDR3 comprises 13 residues. CDR3 DNA sequence: TGTGCCTGGAGTGTCGGGGGGCCCACTGAAGCTTTCTTT. Protein sequence: CAWSVGGPTEAFF.

The CDR3 reads CASSLDSSMIGYTF. The CDR3 DNA reads as TGTGCCAGCAGCTTGGACAGTTCTATGATTGGCTACACCTTC. The chain carries TRBV6-5 and TRBJ1-2; TRBD1 might be the D (6 bases). The CDR3 is 14 residues long. Germline CDR1 MNHEY, CDR2 SVGAGI. Deletions cut 6 bases from V and 7 bases from J, with 18 bases between.

This chain uses TRBV7-2 with TRBJ2-1; tentative D call: TRBD2 (5 bases). V dropped 1 base and J dropped 4 bases, with 11 bases sitting between them. The CDR3 spans 15 residues. The germline V gene encodes CDR1 SGHTA and CDR2 FQGNSA. The CDR3 DNA reads TGTGCCAGCAGCTTAGATGGCGGGCAGTACAATGAGCAGTTCTTC. Its translation is CASSLDGGQYNEQFF.

The DNA of the CDR3 is TGTGCCAGCAGCGAAGAATCGCTCGCCGGACAGGGAACTAATGAAAAACTGTTTTTT. Its translation is CASSEESLAGQGTNEKLFF. V and J are TRBV21-1 and TRBJ1-4; the table calls TRBD1, which could not be checked here. TRBV21-1 constitutes a pseudogene. CDR3 length: 19 residues.

The rearrangement links TRBV2 to TRBJ1-2; perhaps TRBD1 as D (6 bases). The CDR3 is 12 residues long. V lost 7 bases and J 4 bases, leaving 10 bases between the germline ends. Germline CDR1 reads SNHLY; CDR2 reads FYNNEI. The CDR3 nucleotides read TGTGCCAGCACTTCGGACAGCTATGGCTACACCTTC. Translated: CASTSDSYGYTF.

The chain employs TRBV19 and TRBJ1-1, with D unclear. CDR1 is LNHDA, CDR2 SQIVND, per germline (reference sequence). The CDR3 extends over 11 amino acids. V gave up 8 bases and J gave up 0 bases, with 4 bases separating them. The CDR3 DNA is TGTGCCAGTCAGATGAACACTGAAGCTTTCTTT. Translation gives CASQMNTEAFF.

Concerning this clone: Its ends do not fully match the called genes, so a read error is possible. This chain joins TRBV7-7 and TRBJ2-2, with TRBD1 matching over 9 bases. CDR3 length: 17 amino acids. CDR1 and CDR2 (germline): SSHAT, FNYEAQ (reference sequence). The CDR3 DNA reads as TGTGCTAGCAGCTTAGCGTCGGGACAGGGGAACACCGGGGAGCTGTTTTTT. Protein product: CASSLASGQGNTGELFF.

The chain combines TRBV5-1 with TRBJ2-2; tentative D call: TRBD2 (5 bases). CDR1 is SGHRS and CDR2 is YFSETQ in the germline V gene. The CDR3 contains 13 residues. Trimming removed 4 bases at V and 4 bases at J, with 8 bases between. The chain's CDR3 is CASSPAGTGELFF. In DNA, the CDR3 is TGCGCCAGCAGCCCCGCGGGCACCGGGGAGCTGTTTTTT.

This rearrangement joins TRBV9 to TRBJ1-4, with 8 bases matching TRBD1. Germline-derived CDR1 and CDR2 are SGDLS and YYNGEE. The ends lost 4 bases at V and 6 bases at J; junction bases unmatched: 8. The CDR3 consists of 15 residues. The CDR3 sequence: CASSTTGQADEKLFF. The CDR3 DNA sequence: TGTGCCAGCAGCACGACGGGACAGGCGGATGAAAAACTGTTTTTT. The complete variable domain, with remaining parts taken from reference TRBV9 and TRBJ1-4, reads DSGVTQTPKHLITATGQRVTLRCSPRSGDLSVYWYQQSLDQGLQFLIQYYNGEERAKGNILERFSAQQFPDLHSELNLSSLELGDSALYFCASSTTGQADEKLFFGSGTQLSVL.

The gene calls are TRBV18 and TRBJ1-4, with a possible D match to TRBD1 (6 bases). The V gene's germline CDR1 is KGHSH and CDR2 LQKENI. CDR3 length: 15 residues. Deletions cut 3 bases from V and 4 bases from J, with 12 bases between. For the CDR3, the DNA is TGTGCCAGCTCACCCGGACAGACTGTTAATGAAAAACTGTTTTTT. This encodes CASSPGQTVNEKLFF. Using reference TRBV18 and TRBJ1-4 for the parts outside the CDR3, the full variable domain is NAGVMQNPRHLVRRRGQEARLRCSPMKGHSHVYWYRQLPEEGLKFMVYLQKENIIDESGMPKERFSAEFPKEGPSILRIQQVVRGDSAAYFCASSPGQTVNEKLFFGSGTQLSVL.

The chain uses TRBV29-1 and TRBJ1-4; D gene unclear. V was shortened by 5 bases and J by 0 bases, with 4 bases between the two germline ends. Germline V CDR1 and CDR2: SQVTM, ANQGSEA. The CDR3 covers 12 residues. CDR3 protein: CSVRATNEKLFF. The CDR3 bases are TGCAGCGTTCGTGCAACTAATGAAAAACTGTTTTTT.

The genes are TRBV7-9 and TRBJ1-6, with a weak D call TRBD1 (5 bases). The CDR3 sequence is 15 residues long. Trimming left V 0 bases short and J 6 bases short, with 9 bases between. CDR1 is SEHNR, CDR2 FQNEAQ, per germline (reference sequence). CDR3 nucleotides: TGTGCCAGCAGCTTAGCCGGGGGAACTAATTCACCCCTCCACTTT. This encodes CASSLAGGTNSPLHF.